This TCR beta chain was captured by sequencing in a study of cytomegalovirus exposure and HLA in healthy donors. Unrecorded immune exposure was likely among donors, who were nominally healthy when sampled. Worth noting for this clone: Its specificity is not known.

PCR used 60 Vbeta primers and 13 Jbeta primers. The method was immunoSEQ multiplex PCR; TCRdb's version includes in-frame clones alone and lacks a portion of them. This listing includes about 150,000 clones. Study-level results: In an earlier analysis, productive rearrangement rates for most beta V segments clustered near 87% or 30%. In vitro work confirmed that three CMV-associated chains recognize CMV antigens.

The TCR sequence derives from a woman between 50 and 59 years old in good health and CMV-seronegative. Material: PBMCs.

The CDR3 protein is CASSARDRAPGYTF. The CDR3 nucleotides read TGTGCCAGCAGCGCCCGGGACAGGGCCCCTGGCTACACCTTC. J is TRBJ1-2 and V is TRBV9; 9 nucleotides match TRBD1. Germline V CDR1 and CDR2: SGDLS, YYNGEE. This CDR3 has 14 amino acids. V lost 3 bases and J lost 7; bases outside the gene matches: 7.